This record looks at one T cell receptor beta chain sequence and its context. What it binds is not known. Profiling relied on immunoSEQ multiplex PCR, and the TCRdb table lists in-frame clones only, not all of them. The top ten clones hold just under 3% of a sample with 99,000 or so clones, nearly 90% of them seen once. This sample is drawn from a study of T cell responses to AZD1222 COVID-19 vaccine. V was pared by 3 bases and J by 10 bases, with 19 bases between. Germline V lookup: CDR1 PRHDT, CDR2 FYEKMQ (reference sequence). The CDR3 covers 15 residues. Study results and caveats: Reportedly, nearly half the spike-specific TCRs target unmutated variant regions. Baseline testing showed seropositivity in only a handful of AZD1222 recipients. The donor group comprised mostly white British people and more females; the analysis possibly underestimated clonal diversity.

The sample in question was peripheral blood, obtained on day 0 of AZD1222 vaccination. The chain is built from TRBV13 and TRBJ1-5, with D perhaps TRBD1 (5 bases). The receptor's source is an adult in good health. The CDR3 region has the DNA TGTGCCAGCAGCTTCGGGCAGGGCACACCAGACCCCCAGCATTTT. It codes for CASSFGQGTPDPQHF.